The 18 T cell receptor beta chains presented below share a single source sample, sequenced in a study of neurological immune-mediated disorders. TCRdb reanalysed the 5' RACE reads using MiXCR and keeps one entry per CDR3 protein. The sample consists of about 19,000 distinct CDR3 sequences, 2.6% of them appearing once. Sequences were obtained from PBMCs. These receptors were obtained from a woman aged 18-30 years with multiple sclerosis.

This clonotype was counted at least ten times. The chain is built from TRBV28 and TRBJ2-5; perhaps TRBD2 as D (6 bases). The germline V gene encodes CDR1 MDHEN and CDR2 SYDVKM. V dropped 2 bases and J dropped 2 bases, with 15 bases sitting between them. The CDR3 contains 16 residues. CDR3 sequence (DNA): TGTGCCAGCAGTTTAGTGGTTAGCGGCGATCAAGAGACCCAGTACTTC. Translation gives CASSLVVSGDQETQYF.

This clonotype was observed many times. The chain links TRBV28 to TRBJ2-1; D call uncertain. V dropped 5 bases and J dropped 3 bases, with 5 bases sitting between them. CDR1 and CDR2 (germline): MDHEN, SYDVKM. This CDR3 contains 12 residues. This chain's CDR3 is CASSRNYNEQFF. The CDR3 DNA is TGTGCCAGCAGTCGCAACTACAATGAGCAGTTCTTC.

The chain couples TRBV7-9 to TRBJ1-1; the D is unclear. The CDR3 length is 11 residues. With 11 bases removed from V and 5 bases from J, the gap between germline ends came to 12 bases. CDR1 is SEHNR, CDR2 FQNEAQ, per germline (reference sequence). CDR3 in DNA: TGTGCCGGGCTAATTAGGACTGAAGCTTTCTTT. This encodes CAGLIRTEAFF.

This clonotype was seen ten or more times. V usage is TRBV7-9 and J usage is TRBJ2-1, with D perhaps matching TRBD1 or TRBD2 (5 bases each). V dropped 6 bases and J dropped 4 bases, with 10 bases sitting between them. Germline-derived CDR1 and CDR2 are SEHNR and FQNEAQ (reference sequence). The length of the CDR3 is 13 residues. The CDR3 here is CASRGELYNEQFF. The CDR3 DNA reads TGTGCCAGCAGAGGGGAGCTGTACAATGAGCAGTTCTTC.

The sample holds many counts of this clonotype. The chain employs TRBV20-1 and TRBJ2-5; the D gene is possibly TRBD1 (5 bases). Trimming stripped 4 bases from V and 5 bases from J, with 14 bases between. Germline V gene lookup returns CDR1 DFQATT and CDR2 SNEGSKA (reference sequence). The CDR3 is made up of 13 amino acids. Here the CDR3 reads CSATRTTKETQYF. In DNA, the CDR3 is TGCAGTGCTACGAGGACAACTAAGGAGACCCAGTACTTC.

This clonotype was detected ten times or more. This chain connects TRBV5-1 to TRBJ2-1; D unclear. Trimming pared 2 bases from V and 3 bases from J, leaving 15 bases between. The germline CDR1 and CDR2 sequences are SGHRS and YFSETQ. The CDR3 sequence is 16 residues long. The DNA for the CDR3 is TGCGCCAGCAGCTTCTTGGGTAAGGGCGGCTACAATGAGCAGTTCTTC. Translation gives CASSFLGKGGYNEQFF.

In this sample, this clonotype turned up many times. This chain links TRBV3-1 with TRBJ1-4; 7 positions match TRBD1. V trimming: 2 bases; J trimming: 2 bases; junction bases outside the gene matches: 2. The germline CDR1 and CDR2 sequences are LGHDT and YNNKEL (reference sequence). CDR3 length: 15 amino acids. CDR3 nucleotide sequence: TGTGCCAGCAGCCAAATCAGGGGGACTAATGAAAAACTGTTTTTT. Translated: CASSQIRGTNEKLFF.

This clonotype appeared many times. The rearrangement uses TRBV9 and TRBJ1-4; D possibly corresponds to TRBD1 (6 bases). Per the germline V gene, CDR1 is SGDLS and CDR2 is YYNGEE. V gave up 4 bases and J gave up 7 bases, with 17 bases separating them. CDR3 length: 15 residues. The CDR3 reads CASSLQSGGPEKLFF. Here the CDR3 DNA reads TGTGCCAGCAGCTTACAATCCGGGGGGCCTGAAAAACTGTTTTTT.

There are many counts of this clonotype. V gene TRBV12-3 or TRBV12-4 combines with J gene TRBJ2-3; TRBD2 matches at 12 bases. The CDR3 is made up of 15 amino acids. The V gene end was trimmed by 6 bases and the J gene end by 2 bases; junction bases not matched to a gene: 3. CDR3 loop: CASSRTSGTTDTQYF. For the CDR3, the DNA is TGTGCCAGCAGCCGGACTAGCGGGACCACAGATACGCAGTATTTT.

The sample holds many counts of this clonotype. The chain couples TRBV12-3 or TRBV12-4 to TRBJ1-1, with 7 positions matching TRBD1. V was pared by 6 bases and J by 3 bases, with 4 bases of the junction left unmatched. The CDR3 length is 13 residues. The CDR3 region is CASRLTGDTEAFF. The CDR3 bases are TGTGCCAGCAGGCTTACAGGGGACACTGAAGCTTTCTTT.

This clonotype was detected ten times or more. V gene TRBV12-3 or TRBV12-4 combines with J gene TRBJ1-2; D uncertain. This CDR3 contains 14 residues. The ends were cut back, 6 bases at V and 7 bases at J, with 18 bases in the middle. CDR3 protein: CASSIGHGFPGYTF. The CDR3 DNA reads as TGTGCCAGCAGCATAGGCCACGGGTTTCCTGGCTACACCTTC.

There are many counts of this clonotype. The chain carries TRBV7-8 and TRBJ2-5; 9 bases are shared with TRBD1. CDR3 length equals 17 residues. Germline V gene data show CDR1 as SGHVS and CDR2 as FQNEAQ. Unmatched junction bases numbered 10, after V lost 4 bases and J lost 1 base. The CDR3 nucleotides are TGTGCCAGCAGCTACCTCACCGGGACAGGGATCCAAGAGACCCAGTACTTC. It translates to CASSYLTGTGIQETQYF.

In nucleotides, the CDR3 is TGTGCCACCAGCAGAGATTCAGGCGGGAGGCATTACAATGAGCAGTTCTTC. As protein: CATSRDSGGRHYNEQFF. This sequence joins TRBV15 and TRBJ2-1, with TRBD2 identical over 8 bases. The CDR3 has 17 amino acids. In germline, CDR1 is LNHNV, CDR2 YYDKDF (reference sequence). Trimming removed 0 bases from V and 4 bases from J; junction bases left unmatched: 8.

With respect to this clonotype: At one end, the junction sequence differs from germline, possibly due to a read error. CDR3 nucleotide sequence: TGTGCCATCAGTGACAGGGGTAGCAATCAGCCCCAGAATTTT. Translated, it gives CAISDRGSNQPQNF. The chain carries TRBV10-3 and TRBJ1-5; D possibly corresponds to TRBD1 (6 bases). The CDR3 runs to 14 residues. Germline V CDR1 and CDR2: ENHRY, SYGVKD.

This clonotype was counted only a few times. J is TRBJ2-3 and V is TRBV20-1; the D gene is possibly TRBD2 (6 bases). This CDR3 is built from 17 residues. Trimming took 1 base from V and 2 from J, leaving 19 bases between them. Germline V lookup: CDR1 DFQATT, CDR2 SNEGSKA (reference sequence). The CDR3 coding sequence is TGCAGTGCTAGAGTAAAAGGGCTAGCGAACTTCACAGATACGCAGTATTTT. Residues: CSARVKGLANFTDTQYF.

This clonotype occurred many times. The V and J genes are TRBV12-3 or TRBV12-4 and TRBJ2-1, with D perhaps matching TRBD2 (5 bases). V gave up 5 bases and J gave up 7 bases, with 15 bases separating them. The CDR3 runs to 14 residues. The CDR3 is CASSTERAPNEQFF. The CDR3 DNA reads as TGTGCCAGCAGTACGGAGAGGGCTCCTAATGAGCAGTTCTTC.

This clonotype was seen many times. The chain joins TRBV5-1 to TRBJ1-1; 7 bases are shared with TRBD1. Germline V gene data show CDR1 as SGHRS and CDR2 as YFSETQ. V lost 0 bases, J lost 1 base, and 3 bases stayed unmatched. CDR3 length: 15 residues. CDR3 sequence reads: CASSLEGQANTEAFF. As DNA, the CDR3 is TGCGCCAGCAGCTTGGAAGGACAGGCGAACACTGAAGCTTTCTTT.

The sample holds many counts of this clonotype. The chain links TRBV11-2 to TRBJ1-1; no definite D call. Germline V gene lookup returns CDR1 SGHAT and CDR2 FQNNGV. The V and J ends lost 1 base and 1 base respectively, with 16 bases between them. The CDR3 runs to 17 residues. CDR3 residues: CASSLVFGRVSNTEAFF. The CDR3, as DNA: TGTGCCAGCAGCTTAGTATTCGGGAGGGTCTCGAACACTGAAGCTTTCTTT.